This TCR beta chain came from a study of naive and memory T cell subsets. The beta constant-region primer was an equimolar mix of two oligonucleotides covering TRBC1 and TRBC2. Ligation attached a single-stranded oligonucleotide with a 12-nucleotide UMI and the SP2 primer to the cDNA 3' end. TCRdb analysed the UMI-ligation and nested PCR reads with MiXCR anew, one entry per CDR3 protein. The sample has approximately 140,000 distinct CDR3 sequences, 15% to 20% seen once. Separate alpha and beta amplification began at the second PCR step. With regard to this clonotype: Its antigen is still unknown.

Overall study findings and caveats: Over 85% of naive TCR sequences appeared only once after error correction, unlike memory subsets.

The TCR originated in a human donor in good health. The sequencing sample was made of naive CD4+ T cells from blood.

The CDR3 sequence is CASSEPGTGPYGYTF. In DNA form, the CDR3 reads TGCGCCAGCAGCGAACCCGGGACAGGGCCCTATGGCTACACCTTC. The chain recombines TRBV5-1 with TRBJ1-2; TRBD1 agrees at 9 bases. The ends lost 4 bases at V and 4 bases at J; junction bases unmatched: 8. Germline values: CDR1 SGHRS, CDR2 YFSETQ. The CDR3 covers 15 residues. Full variable domain (rest looked up from reference TRBV5-1 and TRBJ1-2): KAGVTQTPRYLIKTRGQQVTLSCSPISGHRSVSWYQQTPGQGLQFLFEYFSETQRNKGNFPGRFSGRQFSNSRSEMNVSTLELGDSALYLCASSEPGTGPYGYTFGSGTRLTVV.